The 30 T cell receptor beta chains in this list originate from one sample, sequenced in a study of neoadjuvant anti-PD-1 for oral cavity cancer. Sequencing used immunoSEQ multiplex PCR; TCRdb keeps in-frame clones, though not all of them. Of over 11,000 clones in the sample, 71% are singletons; the top ten hold roughly 3.3%. The specimen comprised PBMCs, sampled before nivolumab (anti-PD-1) treatment. The receptors originated from a person between 40 and 85 years old with oral cavity squamous cell carcinoma.

This sequence joins TRBV13 and TRBJ2-5; TRBD2 matches at 8 bases. Looked up from germline, CDR1 is PRHDT and CDR2 is FYEKMQ (reference sequence). This CDR3 contains 15 residues. The V and J ends lost 5 bases and 1 base, in that order; junction bases with no gene match: 6. The CDR3, as DNA: TGTGCCAGCAGCCTGAGCGGGGGTGGCCAAGAGACCCAGTACTTC. Encoded protein: CASSLSGGGQETQYF.

The chain has TRBV6-1 and TRBJ2-7; no clear D. V was clipped by 0 bases and J by 2 bases, with 8 bases between them. Germline values: CDR1 MNHNS, CDR2 SASEGT. There are 14 residues in the CDR3. This CDR3 is CASSEAGVTYEQYF. CDR3 nucleotide sequence: TGTGCCAGCAGTGAAGCTGGGGTTACCTACGAGCAGTACTTC.

J is TRBJ1-1 and V is TRBV19; the D is unclear. The V and J ends lost 1 base and 0 bases respectively, with 9 bases between them. The CDR3 totals 15 residues. Germline V lookup: CDR1 LNHDA, CDR2 SQIVND (reference sequence). The CDR3 coding sequence is TGTGCCAGTAGTATAGGAGCCAACGTGAACACTGAAGCTTTCTTT. Translated: CASSIGANVNTEAFF.

The chain joins TRBV30 to TRBJ1-1; D is unclear. The CDR3 covers 13 residues. Germline lookup yields CDR1 GTSNPN and CDR2 SVGIG (reference sequence). V lost 2 bases and J lost 3, with 10 bases in between. The DNA of the CDR3 is TGTGCCTGGAGTTCACAGTCTTACACTGAAGCTTTCTTT. As protein: CAWSSQSYTEAFF.

Only a few counts were recorded for this clone. The chain joins TRBV5-6 to TRBJ2-7; no definite D call. V shed 2 bases and J shed 0 bases, with 9 bases lying between them. The CDR3 has 14 residues. Per germline, CDR1 SGHDT and CDR2 YYEEEE. The CDR3 here is CASSLTSSSYEQYF. CDR3 nucleotide sequence: TGTGCCAGCAGCTTAACTTCTAGCTCCTACGAGCAGTACTTC. Filled out from reference TRBV5-6 and TRBJ2-7, the complete variable domain reads DAGVTQSPTHLIKTRGQQVTLRCSPKSGHDTVSWYQQALGQGPQFIFQYYEEEERQRGNFPDRFSGHQFPNYSSELNVNALLLGDSALYLCASSLTSSSYEQYFGPGTRLTVT.

The chain joins TRBV19 to TRBJ1-5; D ambiguous. Germline lookup yields CDR1 LNHDA and CDR2 SQIVND (reference sequence). Trimming stripped 3 bases from V and 0 bases from J, with 9 bases between. The CDR3 has 15 residues. CDR3 sequence (DNA): TGTGCCAGTAGTATTGGGTTGACTAGCAATCAGCCCCAGCATTTT. Translating it yields CASSIGLTSNQPQHF.

V is TRBV5-4 and J is TRBJ1-2; 7 bases map to TRBD1. The CDR3 covers 13 residues. Germline V gives CDR1 SGHNT, CDR2 YYREEE (reference sequence). Germline trimming cut 4 bases from V and 2 bases from J; bases unmatched to any gene: 2. Here the CDR3 reads CASSLRGNYGYTF. In nucleotides, the CDR3 is TGTGCCAGCAGCCTCAGGGGGAACTATGGCTACACCTTC.

The chain carries TRBV5-1 and TRBJ1-1, with a tentative D call TRBD1 (5 bases). The CDR3 is 15 amino acids. V was pared by 2 bases and J by 5 bases, with 16 bases between. Germline lookup yields CDR1 SGHRS and CDR2 YFSETQ. The CDR3 loop reads CASSLAANRGTEAFF. For the CDR3, the DNA is TGCGCCAGCAGCTTAGCGGCAAACCGGGGGACTGAAGCTTTCTTT. The whole variable domain, remainder taken from reference TRBV5-1 and TRBJ1-1, is KAGVTQTPRYLIKTRGQQVTLSCSPISGHRSVSWYQQTPGQGLQFLFEYFSETQRNKGNFPGRFSGRQFSNSRSEMNVSTLELGDSALYLCASSLAANRGTEAFFGQGTRLTVV.

The chain joins TRBV4-1 to TRBJ2-1; D unresolved. Trimming cost V 1 base and J 8 bases, with 9 bases left between them. CDR1 is MGHRA and CDR2 is YSYEKL in the germline V gene. The CDR3 sequence is 13 residues long. The CDR3 DNA sequence: TGCGCCAGCAGCCAAGGTTATAGGGATGAGCAGTTCTTC. Translating it yields CASSQGYRDEQFF.

This clone was picked up one time. The chain employs TRBV20-1 and TRBJ2-7; 7 nucleotides agree with TRBD1. V was pared by 7 bases and J by 3 bases, with 3 bases of the junction left unmatched. Germline-derived CDR1 and CDR2 are DFQATT and SNEGSKA (reference sequence). This CDR3 is 11 amino acids long. CDR3 protein: CSGQGYYEQYF. In nucleotides, the CDR3 is TGCAGTGGACAGGGTTACTACGAGCAGTACTTC.

V usage is TRBV19 and J usage is TRBJ2-7; possibly TRBD1 or TRBD2 for D (5 bases each). V was cut by 5 bases and J by 2 bases, with 16 bases left in between. There are 15 residues in the CDR3. Looked up from germline, CDR1 is LNHDA and CDR2 is SQIVND (reference sequence). The CDR3 protein is CASSYTGTQPYEQYF. Written as DNA, the CDR3 is TGTGCCAGTAGTTACACCGGGACCCAACCCTACGAGCAGTACTTC.

V is TRBV11-2 and J is TRBJ2-2; maybe TRBD2 (5 bases). This CDR3 contains 16 residues. The germline gives CDR1 SGHAT, CDR2 FQNNGV. V was cut by 5 bases and J by 3 bases, with 16 bases left in between. CDR3 in amino acids: CASSLPRGSDTGELFF. The CDR3, as DNA: TGTGCCAGCAGCCTCCCCCGGGGTAGCGACACCGGGGAGCTGTTTTTT.

The genes are TRBV6-5 and TRBJ1-5; 7 bases map to TRBD1. V shed 6 bases and J 3 bases; nucleotides not matched to a gene: 8. From germline, CDR1 is MNHEY and CDR2 SVGAGI. The CDR3 totals 15 residues. CDR3: CASSPTGRLNQPQHF. The DNA of the CDR3 is TGTGCCAGCAGCCCGACAGGGAGACTCAATCAGCCCCAGCATTTT.

The chain employs TRBV5-5 and TRBJ2-7, with TRBD2 matching over 7 bases. The germline V gene encodes CDR1 SGHKS and CDR2 YYEKEE (reference sequence). The CDR3 runs to 15 residues. Losses at the gene ends were 3 bases for V and 3 bases for J; bases not matched to a gene: 9. CDR3 in amino acids: CASSSSSGANYEQYF. The CDR3 DNA is TGTGCCAGCAGCTCCTCTAGCGGAGCAAACTACGAGCAGTACTTC.

J is TRBJ2-7 and V is TRBV5-6; D might be TRBD1 or TRBD2, each matching 5 bases. Germline CDR1 SGHDT, CDR2 YYEEEE. Trimming pared 5 bases from V and 0 bases from J, leaving 12 bases between. The CDR3 totals 14 residues. CDR3 sequence reads: CASRRVGRSYEQYF. CDR3 DNA sequence: TGTGCCAGCAGGCGGGTGGGGCGCTCCTACGAGCAGTACTTC.

The rearrangement uses TRBV6-1 and TRBJ2-5; D remains ambiguous. The germline gives CDR1 MNHNS, CDR2 SASEGT. V was trimmed by 1 base and J by 5 bases, leaving 11 bases between them. CDR3 size: 14 residues. The CDR3 is CASSEGTQRETQYF. In DNA, the CDR3 is TGTGCCAGCAGTGAAGGGACCCAAAGGGAGACCCAGTACTTC.

The gene calls are TRBV11-2 and TRBJ2-5; 8 bases are shared with TRBD2. The CDR3 consists of 16 residues. J was trimmed by 0 bases and V by 6 bases; bases with no gene match: 9. CDR1 SGHAT and CDR2 FQNNGV come from the germline V gene. The CDR3, as DNA: TGTGCCAGCAGGTGGCGGATTAGCGGGGACCAAGAGACCCAGTACTTC. As protein: CASRWRISGDQETQYF.

The rearrangement uses TRBV29-1 and TRBJ2-7, with TRBD2 as a possible D gene (7 bases). Germline loops: CDR1 SQVTM, CDR2 ANQGSEA. Trimming stripped 4 bases from V and 5 bases from J, with 18 bases between. This CDR3 has 14 amino acids. CDR3 DNA sequence: TGCAGCGTTGCGGAGGGGAGGGGGTCCCACGAGCAGTACTTC. As protein: CSVAEGRGSHEQYF.

The gene calls are TRBV15 and TRBJ1-5; tentatively, D is TRBD1 (6 bases). V was trimmed by 1 base and J by 1 base, leaving 17 bases between them. CDR3 length: 18 amino acids. Germline CDR1 reads LNHNV; CDR2 reads YYDKDF (reference sequence). The CDR3 loop reads CATSRAIRGWGSNQPQHF. In DNA, the CDR3 is TGTGCCACCAGCAGAGCCATCAGGGGATGGGGCAGCAATCAGCCCCAGCATTTT.

The chain couples TRBV15 to TRBJ2-7, with 13 nucleotides matching TRBD2. The V segment lost 2 bases and the J segment 6 bases; nucleotides outside the gene matches: 4. Germline lookup yields CDR1 LNHNV and CDR2 YYDKDF (reference sequence). The CDR3 sequence is 15 residues long. This CDR3 reads CATSRRTSGSIEQYF. The CDR3, as DNA: TGTGCCACCAGCAGAAGGACTAGCGGGAGTATCGAGCAGTACTTC.

The chain combines TRBV7-9 with TRBJ1-5, with unresolved D. Germline V gene sequence: CDR1 SEHNR, CDR2 FQNEAQ (reference sequence). The CDR3 sequence is 13 residues long. The germline V and J ends were trimmed by 8 bases and 5 bases, with 13 bases remaining between them. The CDR3 loop reads CASDIGRDQPQHF. The DNA for the CDR3 is TGTGCCAGCGACATAGGGCGGGATCAGCCCCAGCATTTT.

The rearrangement joins TRBV19 to TRBJ2-7; 9 bases agree with TRBD2. Germline lookup yields CDR1 LNHDA and CDR2 SQIVND (reference sequence). This CDR3 contains 15 residues. Trimming at V came to 5 bases and at J to 6 bases, leaving 11 bases not matched to a gene. The CDR3 here is CASSSRGSGRSEQYF. DNA for the CDR3: TGTGCCAGTAGTTCCCGGGGTAGCGGGAGATCCGAGCAGTACTTC. The whole variable domain, filled in from reference TRBV19 and TRBJ2-7, reads DGGITQSPKYLFRKEGQNVTLSCEQNLNHDAMYWYRQDPGQGLRLIYYSQIVNDFQKGDIAEGYSVSREKKESFPLTVTSAQKNPTAFYLCASSSRGSGRSEQYFGPGTRLTVT.

The chain links TRBV2 to TRBJ1-1; D is uncertain. The CDR3 loop spans 13 amino acids. The germline V gene encodes CDR1 SNHLY and CDR2 FYNNEI. The germline V and J ends were trimmed by 7 bases and 0 bases, with 9 bases remaining between them. CDR3 nucleotide sequence: TGTGCCAGCAAAAAGGAGATGAACACTGAAGCTTTCTTT. Protein sequence: CASKKEMNTEAFF.

This chain joins TRBV4-2 and TRBJ2-3; 7 nucleotides match TRBD2. The ends lost 1 base at V and 1 base at J; junction bases unmatched: 2. Germline CDR1 and CDR2: LGHNA and YNFKEQ. The CDR3 loop spans 15 amino acids. The CDR3 DNA is TGTGCCAGCAGCCAAGTTACTAGCGGCACAGATACGCAGTATTTT. It encodes CASSQVTSGTDTQYF.

As concerns this clone: Because the CDR3's place on the DNA is in doubt, the DNA is left out and the CDR3 is given as listed by TCRdb. This chain connects TRBV5-3 to TRBJ2-7; the D call of TRBD1 is as the table states it, not checked on the DNA. TRBV5-3 falls under the ORF class, with uncertain function. The CDR3 is 13 residues long, counting both termini. The CDR3 protein is CARSWASGTGKNF.

The V and J genes are TRBV6-1 and TRBJ1-2; 8 bases are shared with TRBD1. Trimming cost V 2 bases and J 4 bases; bases outside gene matches: 3. CDR3 length: 14 residues. From germline, CDR1 is MNHNS and CDR2 SASEGT. The CDR3 DNA sequence: TGTGCCAGCAGTGAAAGAACAGGGGGCTATGGCTACACCTTC. This sequence encodes CASSERTGGYGYTF.

This clone was counted only a few times. The V gene is TRBV4-1, the J gene TRBJ1-2; 9 nucleotides align to TRBD1. V lost 3 bases to trimming and J lost 4 bases; unmatched junction nucleotides: 6. CDR1 is MGHRA and CDR2 is YSYEKL in the germline V gene. There are 15 residues in the CDR3. Here the CDR3 DNA reads TGCGCCAGCAGCCAGCACCTGACAGGGGGCTATGGCTACACCTTC. This codes for CASSQHLTGGYGYTF.

This clone was detected only once. This chain joins TRBV7-2 and TRBJ2-3; no clear D. Germline CDR1 reads SGHTA; CDR2 reads FQGNSA. V was clipped by 5 bases and J by 5 bases, with 8 bases between them. The CDR3 totals 12 residues. DNA of the CDR3: TGTGCCAGCAGCATGCTCAGAGATACGCAGTATTTT. Residues: CASSMLRDTQYF. Supplemented by reference TRBV7-2 and TRBJ2-3, the full variable domain reads GAGVSQSPSNKVTEKGKDVELRCDPISGHTALYWYRQSLGQGLEFLIYFQGNSAPDKSGLPSDRFSAERTGGSVSTLTIQRTQQEDSAVYLCASSMLRDTQYFGPGTRLTVL.

The V call is TRBV30, the J call TRBJ2-2, with D unclear. Trimming cost V 8 bases and J 1 base, with 5 bases left between them. Germline V gives CDR1 GTSNPN, CDR2 SVGIG (reference sequence). The CDR3 is 11 amino acids. CDR3 coding DNA: TGTGCCGGTGAGAACACCGGGGAGCTGTTTTTT. Translating it yields CAGENTGELFF.

The chain recombines TRBV19 with TRBJ1-2, with 8 nucleotides matching TRBD1. Germline trimming cut 4 bases from V and 6 bases from J; bases unmatched to any gene: 1. This CDR3 has 12 residues. Per germline, CDR1 LNHDA and CDR2 SQIVND (reference sequence). The CDR3 sequence is CASSRQGNGYTF. Written as DNA, the CDR3 is TGTGCCAGTAGTAGACAGGGGAATGGCTACACCTTC.